A single sample gave rise to the 9 T cell receptor beta chains below, sequenced in a study of T-cell memory formation after mild COVID-19 (dated by TCRdb to the early 2020s). The library was prepared using 5' RACE. The sequencer was an Illumina NovaSeq 6000. Using fastp at Q25 and MiXCR, TCRdb reprocessed the public reads and kept productive beta chains. Each entry is one CDR3 protein sequence, shown with its most common DNA and genes. The sample table contains about 210,000 distinct CDR3 sequences; only one count was recorded for about 11% of them. 3% to 3.5% of the sample is in the top ten clones. The sequencing input was PBMCs or a T cell subset sorted from them (not recorded which). Receptor source: a man between 18 and 35 years old who had mild COVID-19 (a few samples of this study predate the infection). The sample titles of this study are shuffled in the database, so cell type and time point are left out; the donor was told from shared clones.

This clonotype was counted between two and nine times. The V call is TRBV15, the J call TRBJ1-6, with D unclear. In germline, CDR1 is LNHNV, CDR2 YYDKDF (reference sequence). Trimming took off 5 bases at V and 10 bases at J, with 15 bases between the two ends. This CDR3 contains 14 residues. The CDR3 coding sequence is TGTGCCACCAGCGCTTGGGAGGCGCGGTCACCCCTCCACTTT. It yields the protein CATSAWEARSPLHF. Variable domain in full (rest from reference TRBV15 and TRBJ1-6): DAMVIQNPRYQVTQFGKPVTLSCSQTLNHNVMYWYQQKSSQAPKLLFHYYDKDFNNEADTPDNFQSRRPNTSFCFLDIRSPGLGDTAMYLCATSAWEARSPLHFGNGTRLTVT.

This rearrangement joins TRBV4-1 to TRBJ2-5, with 9 positions matching TRBD2. The CDR3 totals 16 residues. Germline V gene data show CDR1 as MGHRA and CDR2 as YSYEKL. V was clipped by 2 bases and J by 2 bases; unmatched bases: 6. CDR3 in DNA: TGCGCCAGCAGCCAAAAGCGGGGGGCCGTACAAGAGACCCAGTACTTC. As protein: CASSQKRGAVQETQYF.

The V call is TRBV6-5, the J call TRBJ2-2, with TRBD2 matching over 7 bases. The CDR3 runs 17 residues. CDR1 is MNHEY, CDR2 SVGAGI, per germline. J gave up 2 bases and V 10 bases, and 16 bases lay outside the gene matches. The CDR3 DNA is TGTGCCATCCGCCGATTGTATGGCGGGGGTAACACCGGGGAGCTGTTTTTT. Residues: CAIRRLYGGGNTGELFF.

This clonotype has just a few counts. The rearrangement joins TRBV7-9 to TRBJ2-1; 8 bases align to TRBD2. The J segment lost 6 bases and the V segment lost 5 bases, leaving 6 bases of the junction unmatched. The CDR3 is made up of 14 amino acids. Germline CDR1 and CDR2: SEHNR and FQNEAQ (reference sequence). This chain's CDR3 is CASSRSGGVNEQFF. In DNA, the CDR3 is TGTGCCAGCAGCCGATCCGGGGGGGTCAATGAGCAGTTCTTC.

This clonotype has a handful of counts. This chain uses TRBV5-1 with TRBJ2-5; D uncertain. The CDR3 has 13 residues. V lost 0 bases and J 5 bases, leaving 8 bases between the germline ends. Germline loops: CDR1 SGHRS, CDR2 YFSETQ. CDR3 protein: CASSLERLETQYF. CDR3 nucleotides: TGCGCCAGCAGCTTGGAGAGGTTGGAGACCCAGTACTTC.

The chain uses TRBV5-1 and TRBJ1-5; D gene unclear. In germline, CDR1 is SGHRS, CDR2 YFSETQ. CDR3 size: 17 residues. V lost 0 bases and J 0 bases, leaving 13 bases between the germline ends. The chain's CDR3 is CASSLEAGDNSNQPQHF. CDR3 DNA sequence: TGCGCCAGCAGCTTGGAGGCAGGAGACAATAGCAATCAGCCCCAGCATTTT.

This clonotype was recorded many times. The rearrangement links TRBV7-2 to TRBJ2-5; 12 nucleotides line up with TRBD1. The CDR3 totals 17 residues. The ends lost 2 bases at V and 5 bases at J; junction bases unmatched: 9. Germline CDR1 is SGHTA and CDR2 is FQGNSA. CDR3 amino acids: CASSLNWDRGRMETQYF. The CDR3 DNA is TGTGCCAGCAGCTTAAACTGGGACAGGGGGCGAATGGAGACCCAGTACTTC.

V and J are TRBV28 and TRBJ2-7; either TRBD1 or TRBD2 may fit D (5 bases each). The CDR3 covers 12 residues. Germline V CDR1 and CDR2: MDHEN, SYDVKM. The V gene lost 7 bases and the J gene lost 1 base, with 8 bases spanning the gap. CDR3 DNA sequence: TGTGCCAGCAAGGGACCGTCCTACGAGCAGTACGTC. It is translated as CASKGPSYEQYV.

The chain recombines TRBV5-1 with TRBJ1-3; D is undetermined. Germline loops: CDR1 SGHRS, CDR2 YFSETQ. This CDR3 region has 13 residues. Trimming left V 0 bases short and J 6 bases short, with 7 bases between. CDR3 loop: CASSLAGENTIYF. The CDR3 coding sequence is TGCGCCAGCAGCTTGGCCGGGGAAAACACCATATATTTT.